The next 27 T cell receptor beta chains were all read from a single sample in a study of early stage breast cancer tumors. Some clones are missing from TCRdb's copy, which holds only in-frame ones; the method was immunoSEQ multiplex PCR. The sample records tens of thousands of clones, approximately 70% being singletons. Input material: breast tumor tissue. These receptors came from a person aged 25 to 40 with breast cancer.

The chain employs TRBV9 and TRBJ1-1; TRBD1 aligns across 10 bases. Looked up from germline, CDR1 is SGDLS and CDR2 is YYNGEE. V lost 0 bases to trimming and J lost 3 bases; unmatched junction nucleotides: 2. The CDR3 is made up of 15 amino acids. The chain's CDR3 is CASSVAGQGYTEAFF. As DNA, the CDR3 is TGTGCCAGCAGCGTAGCGGGACAGGGGTACACTGAAGCTTTCTTT.

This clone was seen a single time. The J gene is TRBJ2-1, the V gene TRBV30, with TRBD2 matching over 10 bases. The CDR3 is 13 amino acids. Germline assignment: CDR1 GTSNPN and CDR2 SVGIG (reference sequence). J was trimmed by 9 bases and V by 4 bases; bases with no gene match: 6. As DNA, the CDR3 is TGTGCCTGGAAAACTATAGCGGGGGGTGAGCAGTTCTTC. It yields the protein CAWKTIAGGEQFF. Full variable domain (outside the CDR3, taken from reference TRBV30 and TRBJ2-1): SQTIHQWPATLVQPVGSPLSLECTVEGTSNPNLYWYRQAAGRGLQLLFYSVGIGQISSEVPQNLSASRPQDRQFILSSKKLLLSDSGFYLCAWKTIAGGEQFFGPGTRLTVL.

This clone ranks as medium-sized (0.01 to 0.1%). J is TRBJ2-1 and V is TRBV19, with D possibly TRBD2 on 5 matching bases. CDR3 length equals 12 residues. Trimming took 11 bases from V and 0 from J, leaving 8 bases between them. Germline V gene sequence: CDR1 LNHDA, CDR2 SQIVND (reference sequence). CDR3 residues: CAAGLSYNEQFF. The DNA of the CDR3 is TGTGCCGCGGGTCTCTCCTACAATGAGCAGTTCTTC. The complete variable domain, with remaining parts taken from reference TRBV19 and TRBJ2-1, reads DGGITQSPKYLFRKEGQNVTLSCEQNLNHDAMYWYRQDPGQGLRLIYYSQIVNDFQKGDIAEGYSVSREKKESFPLTVTSAQKNPTAFYLCAAGLSYNEQFFGPGTRLTVL.

The CDR3 nucleotides read TGTGCCATCAGTGATAGGAGAGGGGGCTTAAGCAATCAGCCCCAGCATTTT. This translates into CAISDRRGGLSNQPQHF. This rearrangement joins TRBV10-3 to TRBJ1-5; 7 bases match TRBD1. V was clipped by 3 bases and J by 1 base; unmatched bases: 9. The germline V gene has CDR1 ENHRY and CDR2 SYGVKD. The CDR3 is 17 amino acids.

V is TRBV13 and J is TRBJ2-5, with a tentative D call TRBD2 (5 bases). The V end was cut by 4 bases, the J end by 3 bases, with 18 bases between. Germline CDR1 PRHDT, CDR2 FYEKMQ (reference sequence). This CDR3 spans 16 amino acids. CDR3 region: CASSSLGSTNKETQYF. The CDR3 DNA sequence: TGTGCCAGCAGCTCCCTAGGGAGTACCAATAAAGAGACCCAGTACTTC.

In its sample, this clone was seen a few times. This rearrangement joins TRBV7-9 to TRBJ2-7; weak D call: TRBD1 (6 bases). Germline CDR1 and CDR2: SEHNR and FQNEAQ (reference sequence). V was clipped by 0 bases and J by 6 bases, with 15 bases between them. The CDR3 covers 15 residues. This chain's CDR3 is CASSLAWTESGEQYF. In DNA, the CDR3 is TGTGCCAGCAGCTTAGCGTGGACAGAGTCGGGCGAGCAGTACTTC.

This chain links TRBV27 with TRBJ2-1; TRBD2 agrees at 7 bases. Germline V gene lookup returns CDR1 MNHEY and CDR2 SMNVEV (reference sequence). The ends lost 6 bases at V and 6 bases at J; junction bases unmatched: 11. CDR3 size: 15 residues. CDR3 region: CASSAGRERRNEQFF. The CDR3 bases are TGTGCCAGCAGCGCCGGGCGGGAGAGGCGCAATGAGCAGTTCTTC.

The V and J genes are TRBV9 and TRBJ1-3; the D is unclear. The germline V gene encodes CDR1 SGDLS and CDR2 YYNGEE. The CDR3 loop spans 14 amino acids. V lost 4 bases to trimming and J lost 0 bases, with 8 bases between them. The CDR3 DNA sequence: TGTGCCAGCAGCACTCGGTCCTCTGGAAACACCATATATTTT. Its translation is CASSTRSSGNTIYF.

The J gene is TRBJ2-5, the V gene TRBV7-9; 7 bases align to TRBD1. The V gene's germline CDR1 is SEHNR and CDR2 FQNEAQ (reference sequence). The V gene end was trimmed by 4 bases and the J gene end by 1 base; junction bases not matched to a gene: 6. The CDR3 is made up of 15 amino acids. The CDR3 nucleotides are TGTGCCAGCAGCTCCCGACAGGGCCTCCAAGAGACCCAGTACTTC. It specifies CASSSRQGLQETQYF.

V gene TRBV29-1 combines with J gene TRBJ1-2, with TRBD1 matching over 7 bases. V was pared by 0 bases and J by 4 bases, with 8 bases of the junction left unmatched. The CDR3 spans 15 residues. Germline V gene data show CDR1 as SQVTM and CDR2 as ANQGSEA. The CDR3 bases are TGCAGCGTTGAAGATGATAATGACAGGGCCTATGGCTACACCTTC. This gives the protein CSVEDDNDRAYGYTF.

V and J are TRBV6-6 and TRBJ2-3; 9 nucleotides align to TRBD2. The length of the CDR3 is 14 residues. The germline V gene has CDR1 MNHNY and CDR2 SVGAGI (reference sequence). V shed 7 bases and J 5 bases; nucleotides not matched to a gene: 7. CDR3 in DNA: TGTGCCAGCACCGATAGCGGGAGTAGAGATACGCAGTATTTT. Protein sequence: CASTDSGSRDTQYF.

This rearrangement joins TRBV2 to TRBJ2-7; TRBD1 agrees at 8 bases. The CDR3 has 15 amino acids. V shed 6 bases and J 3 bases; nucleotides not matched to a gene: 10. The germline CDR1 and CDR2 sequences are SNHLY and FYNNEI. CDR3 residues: CASSYPGQDFYEQYF. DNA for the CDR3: TGTGCCAGCAGCTACCCGGGACAGGACTTCTACGAGCAGTACTTC.

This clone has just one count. This chain's CDR3 is CASSPPEGEQFF. CDR3 bases: TGTGCCAGCTCACCACCGGAGGGTGAGCAGTTCTTC. The chain joins TRBV18 to TRBJ2-1; the D gene is possibly TRBD2 (6 bases). The CDR3 length is 12 residues. Between the trimmed V and J ends, which lost 0 bases and 9 bases, there was a span of 6 bases. Germline values: CDR1 KGHSH, CDR2 LQKENI.

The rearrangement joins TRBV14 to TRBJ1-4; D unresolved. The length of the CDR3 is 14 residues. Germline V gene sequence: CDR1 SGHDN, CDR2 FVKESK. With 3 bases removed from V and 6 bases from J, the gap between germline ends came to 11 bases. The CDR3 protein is CASSHRSEDEKLFF. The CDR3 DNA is TGTGCCAGCAGCCATAGGTCAGAAGATGAAAAACTGTTTTTT.

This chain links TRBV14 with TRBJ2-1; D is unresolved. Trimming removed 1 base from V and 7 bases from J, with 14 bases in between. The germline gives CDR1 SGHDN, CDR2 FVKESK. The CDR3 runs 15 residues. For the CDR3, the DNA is TGTGCCAGCAGCCAAGGCGCGTCCCGATGGAATGAGCAGTTCTTC. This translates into CASSQGASRWNEQFF. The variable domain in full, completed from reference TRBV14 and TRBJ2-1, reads EAGVTQFPSHSVIEKGQTVTLRCDPISGHDNLYWYRRVMGKEIKFLLHFVKESKQDESGMPNNRFLAERTGGTYSTLKVQPAELEDSGVYFCASSQGASRWNEQFFGPGTRLTVL.

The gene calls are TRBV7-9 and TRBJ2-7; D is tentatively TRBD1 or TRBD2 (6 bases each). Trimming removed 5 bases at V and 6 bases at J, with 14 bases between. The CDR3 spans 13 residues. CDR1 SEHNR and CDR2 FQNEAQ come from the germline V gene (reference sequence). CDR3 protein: CASSQGGGVEQYF. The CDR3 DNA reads TGTGCCAGCAGCCAAGGGGGAGGAGTCGAGCAGTACTTC. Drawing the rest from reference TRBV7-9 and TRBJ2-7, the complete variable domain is DTGVSQNPRHKITKRGQNVTFRCDPISEHNRLYWYRQTLGQGPEFLTYFQNEAQLEKSRLLSDRFSAERPKGSFSTLEIQRTEQGDSAMYLCASSQGGGVEQYFGPGTRLTVT.

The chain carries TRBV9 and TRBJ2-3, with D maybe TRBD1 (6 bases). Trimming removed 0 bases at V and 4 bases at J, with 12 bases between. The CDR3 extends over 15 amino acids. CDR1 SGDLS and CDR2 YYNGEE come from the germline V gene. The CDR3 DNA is TGTGCCAGCAGCGTAGCTACGAGGGGGTCAGATACGCAGTATTTT. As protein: CASSVATRGSDTQYF.

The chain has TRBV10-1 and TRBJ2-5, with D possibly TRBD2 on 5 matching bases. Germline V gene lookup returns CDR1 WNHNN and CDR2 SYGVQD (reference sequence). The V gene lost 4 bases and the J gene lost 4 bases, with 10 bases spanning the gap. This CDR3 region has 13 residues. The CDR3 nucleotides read TGCGCCAGCAGTGTCGGGGTTGGAGAGACCCAGTACTTC. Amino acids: CASSVGVGETQYF.

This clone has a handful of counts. CDR3 nucleotides: TGTGCCAGCAGCATGACAGGGCTTCCTAATGAAAAACTGTTTTTT. Translated: CASSMTGLPNEKLFF. The rearrangement joins TRBV6-4 to TRBJ1-4; 7 bases are shared with TRBD1. Germline V gene data show CDR1 as MRHNA and CDR2 as SNTAGT. CDR3 length: 15 amino acids. V shed 6 bases, J shed 3 bases, and the junction held 7 bases outside the gene matches.

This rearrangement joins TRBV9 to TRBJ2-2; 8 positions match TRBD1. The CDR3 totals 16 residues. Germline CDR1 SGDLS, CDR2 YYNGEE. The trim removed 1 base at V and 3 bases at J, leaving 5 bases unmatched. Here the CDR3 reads CASSVRPGGYTGELFF. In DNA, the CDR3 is TGTGCCAGCAGCGTAAGGCCAGGGGGCTACACCGGGGAGCTGTTTTTT.

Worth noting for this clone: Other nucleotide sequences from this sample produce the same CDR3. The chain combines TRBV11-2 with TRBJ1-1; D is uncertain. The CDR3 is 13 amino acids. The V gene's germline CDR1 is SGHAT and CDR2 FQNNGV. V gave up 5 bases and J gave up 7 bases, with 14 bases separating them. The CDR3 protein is CASSLVPANEAFF. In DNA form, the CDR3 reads TGTGCCAGCAGCCTAGTTCCCGCTAATGAAGCTTTCTTT.

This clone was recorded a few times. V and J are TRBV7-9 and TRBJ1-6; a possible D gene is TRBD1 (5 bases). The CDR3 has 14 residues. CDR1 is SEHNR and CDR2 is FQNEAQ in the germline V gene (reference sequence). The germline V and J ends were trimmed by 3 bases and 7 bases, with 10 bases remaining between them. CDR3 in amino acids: CASSLQGGNSPLHF. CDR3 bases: TGTGCCAGCAGCTTGCAGGGAGGGAATTCACCCCTCCACTTT.

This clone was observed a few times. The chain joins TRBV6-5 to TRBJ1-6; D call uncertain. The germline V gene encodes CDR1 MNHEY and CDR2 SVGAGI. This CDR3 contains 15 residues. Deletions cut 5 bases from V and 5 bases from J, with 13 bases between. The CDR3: CASSRLLVDNSPLHF. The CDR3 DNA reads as TGTGCCAGCAGTCGACTCCTCGTGGATAATTCACCCCTCCACTTT.

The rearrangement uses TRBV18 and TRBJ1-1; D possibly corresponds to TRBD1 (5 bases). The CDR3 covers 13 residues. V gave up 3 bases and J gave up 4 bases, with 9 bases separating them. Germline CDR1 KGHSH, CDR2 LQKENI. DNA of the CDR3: TGTGCCAGCTCACCTCAGGGTCTCACTGAAGCTTTCTTT. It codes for CASSPQGLTEAFF.

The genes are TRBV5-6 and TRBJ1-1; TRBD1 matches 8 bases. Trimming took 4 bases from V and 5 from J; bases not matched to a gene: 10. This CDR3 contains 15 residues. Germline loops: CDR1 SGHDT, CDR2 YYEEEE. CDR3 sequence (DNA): TGTGCCAGCAGCCAGATCTCAGGGGGCGCGACTGAAGCTTTCTTT. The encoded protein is CASSQISGGATEAFF.

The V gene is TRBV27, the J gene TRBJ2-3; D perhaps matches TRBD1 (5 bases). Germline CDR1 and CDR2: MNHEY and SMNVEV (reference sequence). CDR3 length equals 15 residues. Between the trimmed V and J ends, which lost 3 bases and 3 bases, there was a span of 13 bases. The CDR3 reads CASSLIRGLTDTQYF. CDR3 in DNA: TGTGCCAGCAGTTTGATTAGGGGCCTTACAGATACGCAGTATTTT.

The CDR3 coding sequence is TGTGCCAGCAGCAAATGGAGACGGCCCCAAGAGACCCAGTACTTC. This gives the protein CASSKWRRPQETQYF. The chain recombines TRBV21-1 with TRBJ2-5; TRBD2 is the table's D call, not checked against the DNA. TRBV21-1 is described as a pseudogene. The CDR3 covers 15 residues.